This T cell receptor beta chain came from a study of regulatory T cells in long-lasting Graves disease. Between the trimmed V and J ends, which lost 3 bases and 6 bases, there was a span of 6 bases. The CDR3 runs 12 residues. CDR1 MNHGY and CDR2 SVAAGI come from the germline V gene. General study results and limits: Less diverse TCR repertoires were seen in persistent Graves' patients than in newly diagnosed ones.

About this clonotype itself: Its antigen is not known.

Building the TCR beta libraries relied on iRepertoire HTBI primers, and CDR3 regions underwent Arm-PCR. As originally analysed: Spanning all samples, the identified segments comprised around 64 TRBV and approximately 15 TRBJ. TCRdb ran MiXCR on the multiplex PCR reads and lists one entry per CDR3 protein. The V and J calls come from TCRdb's annotation, not from the publication. The sample consists of a few hundred thousand distinct CDR3 sequences, 23% of them appearing once. Time point reported: persistent/refractory GD, antithyroid drugs over 5 years with positive TRAb. The TCR library used RNA extracted from PBMCs.

This clonotype originated in a female donor with Graves disease. Material: peripheral blood mononuclear cells (PBMCs), obtained when the disease was refractory, from a patient treated with antithyroid drugs. The chain links TRBV6-9 to TRBJ1-5, with unresolved D. This CDR3 reads CASSYGPQPQHF. CDR3 DNA sequence: TGTGCCAGCAGTTACGGGCCTCAGCCCCAGCATTTT.